The present T cell receptor (beta chain) was sequenced within a study of neurological immune-mediated disorders (dated by TCRdb to the late 2010s). With respect to the entire study: The study compared peripheral blood TCR-beta repertoires of HTLV-I-associated myelopathy (HAM/TSP) patients, multiple sclerosis patients and healthy controls using UMI-based sequencing. The approximately 98 TCR-beta libraries included longitudinal samples, technical triplicates and paired sorted CD4+ and CD8+ T-cell subsets alongside PBMC samples. Technical triplicate libraries were sequenced to precisely calculate how much the frequency of each individual clone varied. The cohort was made up of about 66 subjects, consisting of some 14 HAM/TSP patients, roughly 35 multiple sclerosis patients and around 20 healthy controls. Overall results and qualifications from the work: Expanded clones from different subjects shared no identical CDR3 amino acid sequences, which suggests that TCR-beta repertoires were private in all groups. TCR clonal expansion was highest in HAM/TSP patients and lowest in MS patients, with MS patients falling below even healthy controls.

cDNA was synthesized by template-switch 5'RACE using a primer carrying a 10-nucleotide random unique molecular identifier by which each TCR transcript was tagged. Over 180 million TCR-beta sequences, covering 15-18 subjects, were produced in each sequencing run. The RNeasy kit was used to extract total RNA. TCR-beta VDJ regions were amplified with primers for the TCR constant region and the 5'RACE anchor, using the KAPA Real-time Library Amplification kit. Sample indexes and Illumina adaptors were added in a first PCR, after which library yield was increased in a second PCR. After Ampure bead purification, the roughly 650 bp TCR product was size-selected on a 2% E-gel SizeSelection system. Library quality was checked on a Bioanalyzer, concentration was measured with Qubit, and libraries were quantified with the Kapa Library Quantification kit before pooling. An Illumina HiSeq 2500 sequenced the libraries paired-end 2 x 150 bp. To increase sequence diversity, roughly 23-30% phiX was spiked into each library pool. Turning to the authors' computational methods: The UMI-based MiGEC pipeline processed quality-filtered reads and removed over 85% of raw TCR sequences during error correction. VDJ genes were aligned to IMGT germline references, and each clonotype was defined by a unique CDR3 amino acid sequence together with V-J genes. VDJtools evaluated clonal expansion, Shannon diversity and CDR3 relatedness (CalcPairwiseDistances, ClusterSamples); CLCbio workbench built phylogenetic trees. A clone was classed as expanded if it had 8 or more unique UMIs, a cutoff based on coefficient-of-variation modelling across technical triplicates. TCRdb ran its own pipeline on the public reads, namely fastp trimming at Q25 and MiXCR clone calling, and kept in-frame beta chains. Merged by CDR3 protein, the rows form single entries marked with the most common genes and DNA. In this record, the V and J calls reflect TCRdb's handling and not the investigators' own analysis. The table for this sample lists roughly 61,000 distinct CDR3 sequences; approximately 25% of them were counted only once. The top ten hold roughly 4.5% of the sample.

This clonotype was detected many times. It lacks a known antigen. Base qualities are not provided; no much larger clone lies one nucleotide away. V loses 4 bases at its end and J loses 6 bases; junction bases beyond the gene matches: 9. The germline V gene encodes CDR1 SGHRS and CDR2 YFSETQ. The CDR3 goes from the cysteine to the phenylalanine over 15 residues. Just the 45-base CDR3 DNA is kept, in frame starting at base 1. According to the study, the label for this sample's time point signals: technical triplicate 2. For unsorted PBMC libraries, 2 million PBMCs were used after storage in RNAlater at -80 degrees C until RNA extraction. Peripheral blood underwent Ficoll-Hypaque density gradient centrifugation to isolate PBMCs, which were then cryopreserved in liquid nitrogen.

This sequence was found in a man aged 55-75 years with HTLV-1-associated myelopathy (HAM/TSP). The specimen was PBMCs. The receptor chain draws on TRBV5-1 and TRBJ2-7, and TRBD2 aligns with 11 junction nucleotides. The encoded CDR3 is CASSVTSGSSIEQYF. The DNA sequence is as follows: TGCGCCAGCAGCGTTACTAGCGGGAGTTCAATCGAGCAGTACTTC.